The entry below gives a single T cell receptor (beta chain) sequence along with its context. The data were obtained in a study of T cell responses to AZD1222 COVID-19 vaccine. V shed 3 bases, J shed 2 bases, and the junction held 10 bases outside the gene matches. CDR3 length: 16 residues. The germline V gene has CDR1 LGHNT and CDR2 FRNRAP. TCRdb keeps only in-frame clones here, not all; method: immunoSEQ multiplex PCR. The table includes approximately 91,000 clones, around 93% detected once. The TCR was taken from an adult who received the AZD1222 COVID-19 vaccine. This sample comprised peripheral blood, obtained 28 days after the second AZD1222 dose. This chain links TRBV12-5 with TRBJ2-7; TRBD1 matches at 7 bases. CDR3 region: CASGLNGDRHPYEQYF. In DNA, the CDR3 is TGTGCTAGTGGTTTAAATGGGGACAGACATCCCTACGAGCAGTACTTC.